These 20 T cell receptor beta chains share one sample of origin, sequenced in a study of radiotherapy plus CTLA-4 blockade in lung cancer. TCRdb's copy holds only in-frame clones and misses some; the assay was immunoSEQ multiplex PCR. Here the sample spans tens of thousands of clones, roughly 73% being singletons. The sequencing used peripheral blood, collected from a patient treated with radiotherapy plus ipilimumab. These receptors came from a human donor with non-small cell lung cancer who had stable disease on radiotherapy plus ipilimumab.

The chain employs TRBV6-1 and TRBJ2-1, with D maybe TRBD2 (6 bases). Trimming took 1 base from V and 14 from J, leaving 12 bases between them. The CDR3 is made up of 12 amino acids. CDR1 and CDR2 (germline): MNHNS, SASEGT. CDR3 DNA: TGTGCCAGCAGTGAAGGGCTGGAGCGGGAGTTCTTC. This codes for CASSEGLEREFF.

V usage is TRBV28 and J usage is TRBJ1-1, with D unclear. V lost 0 bases to trimming and J lost 6 bases, with 14 bases between them. CDR1 and CDR2 from the germline V gene are MDHEN and SYDVKM. CDR3 length: 15 amino acids. The CDR3 nucleotides are TGTGCCAGCAGTTTATGGGGGAGTAGTGTGCCTGAAGCTTTCTTT. Its protein product is CASSLWGSSVPEAFF.

This rearrangement joins TRBV5-6 to TRBJ2-7; D might be TRBD2 (6 bases). This CDR3 spans 16 amino acids. Trimming left V 0 bases short and J 6 bases short, with 19 bases between. CDR1 and CDR2 from the germline V gene are SGHDT and YYEEEE. The CDR3 bases are TGTGCCAGCAGCTTGGCCCGGGAGTTGCTGGAGGGCGAGCAGTACTTC. Translated, it gives CASSLARELLEGEQYF.

With regard to this clone: The junction does not match germline at one end; this may be a read error. The chain links TRBV7-9 to TRBJ2-3, with 11 bases matching TRBD2. CDR3 length: 14 amino acids. Germline CDR1 reads SEHNR; CDR2 reads FQNEAQ (reference sequence). The CDR3 sequence: CASSLAGGLDTQYF. The CDR3 DNA is TGTGCCAGCAGCCTAGCGGGAGGTTTAGATACGCAGTATTTT.

This sequence joins TRBV14 and TRBJ1-3; D unclear. Trimming took 6 bases from V and 0 from J, leaving 9 bases between them. This CDR3 region has 14 residues. CDR1 and CDR2 (germline): SGHDN, FVKESK. The CDR3 DNA follows: TGTGCCAGCAGAACCAGCGGCTCTGGAAACACCATATATTTT. Encoded protein: CASRTSGSGNTIYF.

The rearrangement uses TRBV5-1 and TRBJ2-1; the D is unclear. With 1 base removed from V and 7 bases from J, the gap between germline ends came to 15 bases. This CDR3 has 15 residues. Germline-derived CDR1 and CDR2 are SGHRS and YFSETQ. CDR3: CASSLQAGSYNEQFF. The CDR3, as DNA: TGCGCCAGCAGCTTGCAGGCAGGTTCGTATAATGAGCAGTTCTTC.

V is TRBV2 and J is TRBJ1-2; D possibly corresponds to TRBD1 (5 bases). The CDR3 contains 12 residues. The ends were cut back, 4 bases at V and 4 bases at J, with 7 bases in the middle. CDR1 and CDR2 (germline): SNHLY, FYNNEI. CDR3 in amino acids: CASSGQGYGYTF. CDR3 DNA sequence: TGTGCCAGCAGTGGGCAGGGCTATGGCTACACCTTC. The full variable domain, rest sourced from reference TRBV2 and TRBJ1-2, is EPEVTQTPSHQVTQMGQEVILRCVPISNHLYFYWYRQILGQKVEFLVSFYNNEISEKSEIFDDQFSVERPDGSNFTLKIRSTKLEDSAMYFCASSGQGYGYTFGSGTRLTVV.

The genes are TRBV5-6 and TRBJ1-2, with 7 bases aligning to TRBD1. Germline lookup yields CDR1 SGHDT and CDR2 YYEEEE. The CDR3 loop spans 15 amino acids. Germline trimming cut 6 bases from V and 3 bases from J; bases unmatched to any gene: 11. The CDR3 DNA reads TGTGCCAGCACCCCGACAGGGATTAGAGACTATGGCTACACCTTC. It specifies CASTPTGIRDYGYTF.

The CDR3: CAWSVPPYGYTF. CDR3 DNA sequence: TGTGCCTGGAGTGTACCCCCGTATGGCTACACCTTC. This chain links TRBV30 with TRBJ1-2; D remains unclear. Germline V gene lookup returns CDR1 GTSNPN and CDR2 SVGIG (reference sequence). This CDR3 region has 12 residues. V lost 0 bases, J lost 5 bases, and 7 bases lay in between. The whole variable domain, filled in from reference TRBV30 and TRBJ1-2, reads SQTIHQWPATLVQPVGSPLSLECTVEGTSNPNLYWYRQAAGRGLQLLFYSVGIGQISSEVPQNLSASRPQDRQFILSSKKLLLSDSGFYLCAWSVPPYGYTFGSGTRLTVV.

The table lists this clone with a few counts. The rearrangement links TRBV5-4 to TRBJ2-7; 7 bases align to TRBD2. V shed 4 bases, J shed 0 bases, and the junction held 19 bases outside the gene matches. The germline CDR1 and CDR2 sequences are SGHNT and YYREEE (reference sequence). This CDR3 is built from 19 residues. CDR3 amino acids: CASSPTGASGTITSYEQYF. Written as DNA, the CDR3 is TGTGCCAGCAGCCCCACCGGAGCTAGCGGCACGATCACCTCCTACGAGCAGTACTTC.

This clone was seen a few times. This chain links TRBV19 with TRBJ2-3, with D unclear. V was pared by 8 bases and J by 1 base, with 16 bases between. CDR3 size: 15 residues. CDR1 and CDR2 (germline): LNHDA, SQIVND (reference sequence). In DNA form, the CDR3 reads TGTGCCAGTGGCCCCGGCGGTGGCCGCACAGATACGCAGTATTTT. Its translation: CASGPGGGRTDTQYF.

The chain combines TRBV4-1 with TRBJ2-7; TRBD1 agrees at 9 bases. CDR1 and CDR2 (germline): MGHRA, YSYEKL. The CDR3 is 14 amino acids. After removal of 2 bases from V and 3 bases from J, the junction contained 2 bases not matched to a gene. The CDR3 spells CASSQPDRGYEQYF. The CDR3 coding sequence is TGCGCCAGCAGCCAACCGGACAGGGGCTACGAGCAGTACTTC.

The genes are TRBV7-6 and TRBJ1-2; the D gene is possibly TRBD1 (6 bases). Germline CDR1 reads SGHVS; CDR2 reads FNYEAQ. The V and J ends lost 0 bases and 7 bases respectively, with 21 bases between them. This CDR3 is built from 17 residues. CDR3 amino acids: CASSLARERGDLCGYTF. CDR3 nucleotides: TGTGCCAGCAGCTTAGCAAGGGAGAGGGGGGATCTCTGTGGCTACACCTTC. Using reference TRBV7-6 and TRBJ1-2 for the parts outside the CDR3, the full variable domain is GAGVSQSPRYKVTKRGQDVALRCDPISGHVSLYWYRQALGQGPEFLTYFNYEAQQDKSGLPNDRFSAERPEGSISTLTIQRTEQRDSAMYRCASSLARERGDLCGYTFGSGTRLTVV.

This chain links TRBV28 with TRBJ1-5; TRBD1 aligns across 7 bases. Germline CDR1 and CDR2: MDHEN and SYDVKM. There are 16 residues in the CDR3. V lost 3 bases, J lost 4 bases, and 9 bases stayed unmatched. CDR3 nucleotides: TGTGCCAGCAGTTTCGGACCGGGACAGCGTAATCAGCCCCAGCATTTT. Its protein product is CASSFGPGQRNQPQHF.

This chain links TRBV2 with TRBJ2-5; D might be TRBD2 (7 bases). The CDR3 covers 16 residues. Germline values: CDR1 SNHLY, CDR2 FYNNEI. Trimming took 1 base from V and 1 from J, leaving 13 bases between them. The CDR3 DNA sequence: TGTGCCAGCAGTGAAGAGGGGGGGCGGTTCCAAGAGACCCAGTACTTC. Translation gives CASSEEGGRFQETQYF. The entire variable domain, with the rest obtained from reference TRBV2 and TRBJ2-5, is as follows: EPEVTQTPSHQVTQMGQEVILRCVPISNHLYFYWYRQILGQKVEFLVSFYNNEISEKSEIFDDQFSVERPDGSNFTLKIRSTKLEDSAMYFCASSEEGGRFQETQYFGPGTRLLVL.

The CDR3, as DNA: TGTGCCAGCAGTCCCCGACAGGCTCTCCTATCCGAGCAGTACTTC. Translated, it gives CASSPRQALLSEQYF. The chain links TRBV27 to TRBJ2-7; tentatively, D is TRBD1 (6 bases). The CDR3 has 15 residues. The V gene's germline CDR1 is MNHEY and CDR2 SMNVEV (reference sequence). V shed 5 bases and J shed 6 bases, with 20 bases lying between them.

This chain links TRBV9 with TRBJ2-7, with D possibly called TRBD1 or TRBD2 (5 bases each). The length of the CDR3 is 13 residues. Trimming cost V 0 bases and J 10 bases, with 14 bases left between them. Germline V gives CDR1 SGDLS, CDR2 YYNGEE. For the CDR3, the DNA is TGTGCCAGCAGCGTAGGGGGACCGACCACTCAGTACTTC. Protein product: CASSVGGPTTQYF.

This clone is termed medium-sized. The chain joins TRBV5-1 to TRBJ1-3; 8 bases align to TRBD1. The trim removed 6 bases at V and 0 bases at J, leaving 8 bases unmatched. CDR1 and CDR2 (germline): SGHRS, YFSETQ. The CDR3 totals 16 residues. Here the CDR3 DNA reads TGCGCCAGCAAGGCAGGGGGCGAATCCTCTGGAAACACCATATATTTT. Protein product: CASKAGGESSGNTIYF.

In its sample, this clone was seen once. CDR3 loop: CASSLMDTDTQYF. CDR3 DNA sequence: TGTGCCAGCAGCTTAATGGACACAGATACGCAGTATTTT. The chain has TRBV7-3 and TRBJ2-3, with D hard to call. V gave up 1 base and J gave up 2 bases, with 4 bases separating them. Germline V CDR1 and CDR2: SGHTA, FQGTGA. The CDR3 consists of 13 residues.

This chain joins TRBV5-1 and TRBJ2-3, with TRBD2 identical over 7 bases. V was pared by 4 bases and J by 4 bases, with 6 bases of the junction left unmatched. This CDR3 is built from 14 residues. The V gene's germline CDR1 is SGHRS and CDR2 YFSETQ. CDR3 nucleotides: TGCGCCAGCAGCCAAGGACTAGGGTCAGATACGCAGTATTTT. This codes for CASSQGLGSDTQYF. The variable domain in full, completed from reference TRBV5-1 and TRBJ2-3, reads KAGVTQTPRYLIKTRGQQVTLSCSPISGHRSVSWYQQTPGQGLQFLFEYFSETQRNKGNFPGRFSGRQFSNSRSEMNVSTLELGDSALYLCASSQGLGSDTQYFGPGTRLTVL.